These T cell receptor beta chains were read from a single sample in a study of cytomegalovirus exposure and HLA in healthy donors. The assay was immunoSEQ multiplex PCR, and TCRdb's table has in-frame clones only and misses some. Altogether under 200,000 clones are present, 65% to 80% being singletons, with the ten largest covering 2% to 3%. The sample comprised PBMCs. The source is a woman in her forties in good health and CMV-seropositive. The CDR3 runs from the conserved cysteine through the conserved F or W. Each record gives: clone size, J gene, V gene, D gene, CDR3 protein, CDR3 DNA. A D gene is named only where the DNA matches it firmly. Clone size appears in some rows only: once, few, many, or a class for an expanded clone.

clone_size: NA
j_call: TRBJ2-5
v_call: TRBV7-8
d_call: TRBD2
cdr3_aa: CASSRGFAGVEETQYF
cdr3_nt: TGTGCCAGCAGCCGGGGGTTTGCGGGAGTAGAAGAGACCCAGTACTTC

clone_size: few
j_call: TRBJ2-1
v_call: TRBV9
d_call: TRBD2
cdr3_aa: CASSVASGGNYNEQFF
cdr3_nt: TGTGCCAGCAGCGTCGCTAGCGGTGGTAACTACAATGAGCAGTTCTTC

clone_size: NA
j_call: TRBJ2-7
v_call: TRBV19
d_call: NA
cdr3_aa: CASRRAAGVNF
cdr3_nt: TGTGCCAGTAGGAGGGCTGCAGGAGTGAACTTC

clone_size: NA
j_call: TRBJ2-7
v_call: TRBV5-1
d_call: TRBD1
cdr3_aa: CASSPRDSQYEQYF
cdr3_nt: TGCGCCAGCAGCCCGAGGGACAGCCAATACGAGCAGTACTTC

clone_size: NA
j_call: TRBJ2-7
v_call: TRBV2
d_call: TRBD2
cdr3_aa: CASLSTSGTSGLYEQYF
cdr3_nt: TGTGCCTCTTTGTCTACTTCCGGGACTAGCGGGTTATACGAGCAGTACTTC

clone_size: NA
j_call: TRBJ1-1
v_call: TRBV30
d_call: NA
cdr3_aa: CAWSLDRDTEAFF
cdr3_nt: TGTGCCTGGAGTCTTGACAGAGACACTGAAGCTTTCTTT

clone_size: few
j_call: TRBJ2-7
v_call: TRBV18
d_call: TRBD1
cdr3_aa: CASSQNKYGTGGHEQYF
cdr3_nt: TGTGCCAGCTCCCAAAATAAGTACGGGACAGGGGGCCACGAGCAGTACTTC

clone_size: NA
j_call: TRBJ2-2
v_call: TRBV28
d_call: TRBD2
cdr3_aa: CASSVSGGAGELFF
cdr3_nt: TGTGCCAGCAGTGTTAGCGGGGGGGCCGGGGAGCTGTTTTTT

clone_size: NA
j_call: TRBJ1-4
v_call: TRBV30
d_call: NA
cdr3_aa: CAWSAEQGEKLFF
cdr3_nt: TGTGCCTGGAGTGCTGAACAGGGTGAAAAACTGTTTTTT

clone_size: NA
j_call: TRBJ2-6
v_call: TRBV27
d_call: NA
cdr3_aa: CASSFRSGANVLTF
cdr3_nt: TGTGCCAGCAGTTTCCGCTCTGGGGCCAACGTCCTGACTTTC

clone_size: NA
j_call: TRBJ1-4
v_call: TRBV28
d_call: TRBD1
cdr3_aa: CASSSTGGGEKLFF
cdr3_nt: TGTGCCAGCAGTTCAACAGGGGGTGGAGAAAAACTGTTTTTT

clone_size: NA
j_call: TRBJ2-2
v_call: TRBV30
d_call: TRBD1
cdr3_aa: CAWRRDRETGELFF
cdr3_nt: TGTGCCTGGCGAAGGGACAGGGAGACCGGGGAGCTGTTTTTT

clone_size: few
j_call: TRBJ2-7
v_call: TRBV6-1
d_call: TRBD2
cdr3_aa: CASSVSSGRTYEQYF
cdr3_nt: TGTGCCAGCAGTGTTTCTAGCGGGAGGACCTACGAGCAGTACTTC

clone_size: NA
j_call: TRBJ1-5
v_call: TRBV5-6
d_call: NA
cdr3_aa: CASSYFSGISNQPQHF
cdr3_nt: TGTGCCAGCAGCTATTTCTCAGGAATCAGTAATCAGCCCCAGCATTTT

clone_size: few
j_call: TRBJ1-1
v_call: TRBV5-1
d_call: TRBD1
cdr3_aa: CASSSRDRSPDTEAFF
cdr3_nt: TGCGCCAGCAGCTCAAGGGACAGATCTCCCGACACTGAAGCTTTCTTT

clone_size: NA
j_call: TRBJ2-2
v_call: TRBV4-3
d_call: NA
cdr3_aa: CASSRGETGELFF
cdr3_nt: TGCGCCAGCAGCCGGGGGGAGACCGGGGAGCTGTTTTTT

clone_size: few
j_call: TRBJ1-2
v_call: TRBV5-4
d_call: NA
cdr3_aa: CASSLAPDGQVRGYTF
cdr3_nt: TGTGCCAGCAGCTTGGCCCCGGATGGGCAGGTCCGGGGCTACACCTTC

clone_size: NA
j_call: TRBJ1-5
v_call: TRBV19
d_call: NA
cdr3_aa: CASNQRNSNQPQHF
cdr3_nt: TGTGCCAGTAATCAGCGAAATAGCAATCAGCCCCAGCATTTT

clone_size: NA
j_call: TRBJ1-1
v_call: TRBV11-2
d_call: NA
cdr3_aa: CASTLGLNTEAFF
cdr3_nt: TGTGCCAGCACCCTGGGGCTGAACACTGAAGCTTTCTTT

clone_size: NA
j_call: TRBJ1-5
v_call: TRBV7-7
d_call: NA
cdr3_aa: CASSLRGQHF
cdr3_nt: TGTGCCAGCAGCCTCCGGGGCCAGCATTTT

clone_size: NA
j_call: TRBJ2-7
v_call: TRBV13
d_call: TRBD2
cdr3_aa: CASSPRAGAYEQYF
cdr3_nt: TGTGCCAGCAGCCCCAGAGCGGGGGCCTACGAGCAGTACTTC

clone_size: NA
j_call: TRBJ2-7
v_call: TRBV11-3
d_call: NA
cdr3_aa: CASSLDGFTYEQYF
cdr3_nt: TGTGCCAGCAGCTTAGATGGCTTTACCTACGAGCAGTACTTC

clone_size: NA
j_call: TRBJ2-3
v_call: TRBV5-1
d_call: NA
cdr3_aa: CASSGLTGQDTQYF
cdr3_nt: TGCGCCAGCAGCGGACTCACGGGCCAAGATACGCAGTATTTT

clone_size: NA
j_call: TRBJ1-1
v_call: TRBV6-6
d_call: TRBD1
cdr3_aa: CASRPPGQENTEAFF
cdr3_nt: TGTGCCAGCAGACCCCCGGGACAGGAGAACACTGAAGCTTTCTTT

clone_size: few
j_call: TRBJ1-1
v_call: TRBV2
d_call: NA
cdr3_aa: CASSGAVGRGTEAFF
cdr3_nt: TGTGCCAGCAGTGGGGCCGTGGGTAGGGGCACTGAAGCTTTCTTT

clone_size: NA
j_call: TRBJ2-1
v_call: TRBV10-3
d_call: TRBD2
cdr3_aa: CAIRSGTAPGLAGVNSYNEQFF
cdr3_nt: TGTGCCATCAGGTCCGGGACAGCCCCGGGACTAGCGGGGGTGAATTCCTACAATGAGCAGTTCTTC

clone_size: NA
j_call: TRBJ2-7
v_call: TRBV28
d_call: NA
cdr3_aa: CASSLPPSDEQYF
cdr3_nt: TGTGCCAGCAGTTTACCGCCTAGCGACGAGCAGTACTTC

clone_size: once
j_call: TRBJ1-3
v_call: TRBV6-5
d_call: NA
cdr3_aa: CASTAQSGNTIYF
cdr3_nt: TGTGCCAGCACCGCACAGTCCGGAAACACCATATATTTT

clone_size: NA
j_call: TRBJ1-5
v_call: TRBV6-5
d_call: NA
cdr3_aa: CASSYDRLSQPQHF
cdr3_nt: TGTGCCAGCAGTTACGACAGGCTCTCTCAGCCCCAGCATTTT

clone_size: NA
j_call: TRBJ2-7
v_call: TRBV6-1
d_call: NA
cdr3_aa: CASSEAVALSDEQYF
cdr3_nt: TGTGCCAGCAGTGAAGCTGTGGCTTTAAGCGACGAGCAGTACTTC

clone_size: NA
j_call: TRBJ2-7
v_call: TRBV10-3
d_call: TRBD2
cdr3_aa: CAIRPGTSGGTYEQYF
cdr3_nt: TGTGCCATCCGCCCCGGGACTAGCGGGGGAACCTACGAGCAGTACTTC

clone_size: NA
j_call: TRBJ2-5
v_call: TRBV5-1
d_call: NA
cdr3_aa: CASSPDSAKETRYF
cdr3_nt: TGCGCCAGCAGCCCGGACAGCGCTAAAGAGACCCGGTACTTC

clone_size: NA
j_call: TRBJ2-1
v_call: TRBV9
d_call: NA
cdr3_aa: CASSVVGGRISYNEQFF
cdr3_nt: TGTGCCAGCAGCGTAGTGGGGGGGCGTATCTCCTACAATGAGCAGTTCTTC

clone_size: NA
j_call: TRBJ1-1
v_call: TRBV11-2
d_call: NA
cdr3_aa: CASSLLTVNTEAFF
cdr3_nt: TGTGCCAGCAGCTTATTGACAGTAAACACTGAAGCTTTCTTT

clone_size: NA
j_call: TRBJ1-6
v_call: TRBV2
d_call: TRBD1
cdr3_aa: CAKGGTGIGNSPLHF
cdr3_nt: TGTGCCAAAGGCGGGACAGGGATTGGTAATTCACCCCTCCACTTT

clone_size: few
j_call: TRBJ2-2
v_call: TRBV6-1
d_call: TRBD1
cdr3_aa: CASSEARQGISGELFF
cdr3_nt: TGTGCCAGCAGTGAAGCTCGACAGGGTATTTCCGGGGAGCTGTTTTTT

clone_size: few
j_call: TRBJ2-5
v_call: TRBV6-6
d_call: NA
cdr3_aa: CASSYRTATQYF
cdr3_nt: TGTGCCAGCAGCTACCGGACTGCCACCCAGTACTTC

clone_size: NA
j_call: TRBJ2-5
v_call: TRBV20-1
d_call: NA
cdr3_aa: CSASTPAEQYF
cdr3_nt: TGCAGTGCTAGTACACCTGCAGAACAGTACTTC

clone_size: NA
j_call: TRBJ2-7
v_call: TRBV30
d_call: NA
cdr3_aa: CAWSLTGEQYF
cdr3_nt: TGTGCCTGGAGTCTCACAGGCGAGCAGTACTTC

clone_size: NA
j_call: TRBJ2-5
v_call: TRBV5-4
d_call: NA
cdr3_aa: CASSLPGRDGETQYF
cdr3_nt: TGTGCCAGCAGCTTGCCAGGACGGGATGGGGAGACCCAGTACTTC

clone_size: NA
j_call: TRBJ2-7
v_call: TRBV27
d_call: NA
cdr3_aa: CASFSASYEQYF
cdr3_nt: TGTGCCAGCTTCAGTGCCTCCTACGAGCAGTACTTC

clone_size: NA
j_call: TRBJ2-2
v_call: TRBV5-4
d_call: NA
cdr3_aa: CASSLQYIQGGELFF
cdr3_nt: TGTGCCAGCAGCTTACAGTACATCCAGGGGGGGGAGCTGTTTTTT

clone_size: NA
j_call: TRBJ1-2
v_call: TRBV9
d_call: NA
cdr3_aa: CASSVGPDYGYTF
cdr3_nt: TGTGCCAGCAGCGTGGGGCCGGACTATGGCTACACCTTC

clone_size: NA
j_call: TRBJ2-5
v_call: TRBV7-2
d_call: NA
cdr3_aa: CASSLARQEETQYF
cdr3_nt: TGTGCCAGCAGCTTAGCAAGACAGGAAGAGACCCAGTACTTC

clone_size: few
j_call: TRBJ1-4
v_call: TRBV5-4
d_call: TRBD1
cdr3_aa: CASSKGGQGEKLFF
cdr3_nt: TGTGCCAGCAGCAAAGGGGGACAGGGCGAAAAACTGTTTTTT

clone_size: NA
j_call: TRBJ2-1
v_call: TRBV7-2
d_call: TRBD1
cdr3_aa: CASSSLGQGHNEQFF
cdr3_nt: TGTGCCAGCAGCTCGCTCGGACAGGGACACAATGAGCAGTTCTTC

clone_size: NA
j_call: TRBJ2-7
v_call: TRBV15
d_call: NA
cdr3_aa: CATSRDRTLITYEQYF
cdr3_nt: TGTGCCACCAGCAGAGATAGGACACTGATAACCTACGAGCAGTACTTC

clone_size: NA
j_call: TRBJ2-2
v_call: TRBV7-6
d_call: NA
cdr3_aa: CASSLGSANTGELFF
cdr3_nt: TGTGCCAGCAGCTTAGGGTCAGCGAACACCGGGGAGCTGTTTTTT

clone_size: few
j_call: TRBJ1-5
v_call: TRBV6-5
d_call: NA
cdr3_aa: CASRPGNSNQPQHF
cdr3_nt: TGTGCCAGCAGACCAGGGAATAGCAATCAGCCCCAGCATTTT

clone_size: NA
j_call: TRBJ2-3
v_call: TRBV9
d_call: NA
cdr3_aa: CASSSRTWGRETDTQYF
cdr3_nt: TGTGCCAGCAGCTCCCGCACATGGGGGCGCGAGACAGATACGCAGTATTTT

clone_size: NA
j_call: TRBJ2-1
v_call: TRBV5-6
d_call: TRBD2
cdr3_aa: CASSLASGYNEQFF
cdr3_nt: TGTGCCAGCAGCTTGGCTAGCGGCTACAATGAGCAGTTCTTC